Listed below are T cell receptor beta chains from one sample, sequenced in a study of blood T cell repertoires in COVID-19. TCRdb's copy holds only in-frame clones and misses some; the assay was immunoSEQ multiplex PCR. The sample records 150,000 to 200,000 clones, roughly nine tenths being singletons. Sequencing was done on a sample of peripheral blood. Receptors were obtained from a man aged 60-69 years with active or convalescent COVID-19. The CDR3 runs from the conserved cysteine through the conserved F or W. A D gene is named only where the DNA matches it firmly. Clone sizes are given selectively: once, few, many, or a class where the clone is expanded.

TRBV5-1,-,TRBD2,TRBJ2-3,TGCGCCAGCAGCTTAACTAGCGGGAGCCAAGATACGCAGTATTTT,CASSLTSGSQDTQYF
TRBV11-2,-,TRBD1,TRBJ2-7,TGTGCCAGCAGCCCCGGCGGGACAGGGGCCTACGAGCAGTACTTC,CASSPGGTGAYEQYF
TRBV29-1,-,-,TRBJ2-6,TGCAGCGTTGTAGTTGGGGCCAACGTCCTGACTTTC,CSVVVGANVLTF
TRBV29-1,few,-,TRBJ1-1,TGCAGCGTTGAAAGACAGTTGAACACTGAAGCTTTCTTT,CSVERQLNTEAFF
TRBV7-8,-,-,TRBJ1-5,TGTGCCAGCAGCTTAGCCGCAGGGAGCAATCAGCCCCAGCATTTT,CASSLAAGSNQPQHF
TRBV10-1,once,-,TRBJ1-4,TGCGCCAGCAGTGAGGGATCGGGTGCAACTAATGAAAAACTGTTTTTT,CASSEGSGATNEKLFF
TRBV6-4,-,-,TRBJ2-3,TGTGCCAGCAGCCCCATCCCCGGTAGCACAGATACGCAGTATTTT,CASSPIPGSTDTQYF
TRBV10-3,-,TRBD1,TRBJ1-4,TGTGCCATCAGTGAGTCCGGGACAGGGGGTGAAAAACTGTTTTTT,CAISESGTGGEKLFF
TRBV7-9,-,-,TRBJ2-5,TGTGCCAGCAGCTTACAGGGATCAGAGACCCAGTACTTC,CASSLQGSETQYF
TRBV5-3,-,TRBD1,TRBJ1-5,TGTGCCAGAAGCAGGACAGGGGACCTAAATCAGCCCCAGCATTTT,CARSRTGDLNQPQHF
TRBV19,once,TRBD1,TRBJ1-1,TGTGCCAGTATTCGGGACAGGGGATTCACTGAAGCTTTCTTT,CASIRDRGFTEAFF
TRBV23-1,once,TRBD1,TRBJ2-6,TGCGCCAGCAGTCAACGGAGTAAGGGACAGGGATCCCCACCTGGGGCCAACGTCCTGACTTTC,CASSQRSKGQGSPPGANVLTF
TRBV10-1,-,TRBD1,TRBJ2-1,TGCGCCAGCAGTGAGTCAAGGACAGGGGAACCAAGAAAGTTCTTC,CASSESRTGEPRKFF
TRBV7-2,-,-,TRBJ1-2,TGTGCCAGCAGCTTTCAGCAGGGTCGTTTGGAATATGGCTACACCTTC,CASSFQQGRLEYGYTF
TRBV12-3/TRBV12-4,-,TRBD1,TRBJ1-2,TGTGCCAGCAGTTCGGACAGGAACTATGGCTACACCTTC,CASSSDRNYGYTF
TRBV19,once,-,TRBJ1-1,TGTGCCAGTAGTATAGGGGACACTAACACTGAAGCTTTCTTT,CASSIGDTNTEAFF
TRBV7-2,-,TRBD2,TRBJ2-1,TGTGCCAGCCAGCCGAGCGGGAGAAGGAATGAGCAGTTCTTC,CASQPSGRRNEQFF
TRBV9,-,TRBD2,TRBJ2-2,TGTGCCAGCAGCCTTAGCGGGGGGCCGAACACCGGGGAGCTGTTTTTT,CASSLSGGPNTGELFF
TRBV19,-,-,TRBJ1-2,TGTGCCAGCAGATCCATTGGAGGCTATGGCTACACCTTC,CASRSIGGYGYTF
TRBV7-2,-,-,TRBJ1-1,TGTGCCAGCAGCTTAGGTCAGGGGAAATACACTGAAGCTTTCTTT,CASSLGQGKYTEAFF
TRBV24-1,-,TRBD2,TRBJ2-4,TGTGCCACCAGTGATTTAACTAGCGGGGGGTACTTAGCCAAAAACATTCAGTACTTC,CATSDLTSGGYLAKNIQYF
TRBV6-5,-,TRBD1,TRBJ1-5,TGTGCCAGCAGTTTTGCCGGGACAGGGTATCAGCCCCAGCATTTT,CASSFAGTGYQPQHF
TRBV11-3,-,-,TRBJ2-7,TGTGCCAGCAGCCCCCGAGGGACCTACGAGCAGTACTTC,CASSPRGTYEQYF
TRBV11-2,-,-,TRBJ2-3,TGTGCCAGCAGCTTAGGGCAGGGGGGCTCCACAGATACGCAGTATTTT,CASSLGQGGSTDTQYF
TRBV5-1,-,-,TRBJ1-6,TGCGCCAGCAGCGGTACATATAATTCACCCCTCCACTTT,CASSGTYNSPLHF
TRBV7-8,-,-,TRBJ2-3,TGTGCCAGCAGCGTACACCCGACAGATACGCAGTATTTT,CASSVHPTDTQYF
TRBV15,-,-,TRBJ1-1,TGTGCCACCAGCAGAGATCTAGCTGAAGCTTTCTTT,CATSRDLAEAFF